These T cell receptor beta chains were read from a single sample in a study of blood T cell repertoires in COVID-19. The table came from immunoSEQ multiplex PCR; TCRdb's copy has only in-frame clones and leaves some out. The sample yields over 120,000 clones, roughly 89% seen once. Source material: peripheral blood. These TCRs come from a woman aged 45-59 years with acute or convalescent COVID-19. Both conserved end residues are part of each CDR3. Fields, in order: D gene, clone size, CDR3 length, V gene, J gene, CDR3 DNA, CDR3 protein. A D gene is named only where the DNA matches it firmly. Clone size, where shown, is once, few, many, or a class for clones that have expanded.

TRBD1	once	14	TRBV19	TRBJ1-2	TGTGCCAGTAGTAAATTGGGACAGGGGTATGGCTACACCTTC	CASSKLGQGYGYTF
.	.	17	TRBV18	TRBJ1-1	TGTGCCAGCTCACCACTGACCGAACAGGGTTTGAACACTGAAGCTTTCTTT	CASSPLTEQGLNTEAFF
TRBD1	.	15	TRBV6-5	TRBJ1-3	TGTGCCAGCAGTTTGGACAGGAACTCTGGAAACACCATATATTTT	CASSLDRNSGNTIYF
TRBD2	.	15	TRBV10-2	TRBJ2-2	TGCGCCAGCAGTGAGCGGGAGGGTAACCCCGGGGAGCTGTTTTTT	CASSEREGNPGELFF
.	.	14	TRBV5-6	TRBJ1-3	TGTGCCAGCAGCTTGTTCCAGATTGGAAACACCATATATTTT	CASSLFQIGNTIYF
.	.	15	TRBV13	TRBJ2-6	TGTGCCAGCAGCTCAACAGGGAGCGGGGCCAACGTCCTGACTTTC	CASSSTGSGANVLTF
TRBD1	.	13	TRBV5-6	TRBJ1-2	TGTGCCAGCAGCTCCACAGGGGACTATGGCTACACCTTC	CASSSTGDYGYTF
TRBD2	.	13	TRBV2	TRBJ2-7	TGTGCCAGCAGCCTGGGACTAGGCCACGAGCAGTACTTC	CASSLGLGHEQYF
TRBD2	.	15	TRBV5-1	TRBJ2-3	TGCGCCAGCAGCTTGAGCGGGGCCAGCACAGATACGCAGTATTTT	CASSLSGASTDTQYF
TRBD1	once	13	TRBV30	TRBJ2-7	TGTGCCTCGAAACAGGGACAGGGAGGCGAGCAGTACTTC	CASKQGQGGEQYF
TRBD1	.	14	TRBV5-1	TRBJ2-3	TGCGCCAGCAGCTTGGACAGGGGGGCAGATACGCAGTATTTT	CASSLDRGADTQYF
TRBD1	.	15	TRBV5-1	TRBJ1-5	TGCGCCAGCAGCGCCTCGACAGGGTTTAATCAGCCCCAGCATTTT	CASSASTGFNQPQHF
.	.	14	TRBV3-1/TRBV3-2	TRBJ1-3	TGTGCCAGCAGCCAAGCAGGGCCCGGAAACACCATATATTTT	CASSQAGPGNTIYF
TRBD2	.	13	TRBV29-1	TRBJ2-1	TGCAGCGTGGCTAGCGGGCCGTGGAATGAGCAGTTCTTC	CSVASGPWNEQFF
TRBD1	.	16	TRBV11-2	TRBJ2-7	TGTGCCAGCAGCTTAGGGACAGGCTACACGTCCTACGAGCAGTACTTC	CASSLGTGYTSYEQYF
.	.	13	TRBV12-5	TRBJ2-4	TGTGCTAGTGGTCCCCCTGGGGGGAGCATTCAGTACTTC	CASGPPGGSIQYF
.	.	15	TRBV27	TRBJ1-1	TGTGCCAGCAGAGCCTACAGGGAGATGAACACTGAAGCTTTCTTT	CASRAYREMNTEAFF
TRBD2	.	17	TRBV7-7	TRBJ2-2	TGTGCCAGCAGCTTAGGCTTTAGCGGGAGGGACACCGGGGAGCTGTTTTTT	CASSLGFSGRDTGELFF
.	.	14	TRBV5-1	TRBJ2-5	TGCGCCAGCAGCTTGCCAGGGGCCGAAGAGACCCAGTACTTC	CASSLPGAEETQYF
.	.	15	TRBV2	TRBJ1-4	TGTGCCAGCAGTGAACCCCAGGGGTGGAATGAAAAACTGTTTTTT	CASSEPQGWNEKLFF
TRBD1	.	16	TRBV5-6	TRBJ2-2	TGTGCCAGCAGCTTGGAACAGGGGCGGCACACCGGGGAGCTGTTTTTT	CASSLEQGRHTGELFF
.	few	15	TRBV29-1	TRBJ2-7	TGCAGCGTTTTCATTAGCCAGACCGGGTCCTACGAGCAGTACTTC	CSVFISQTGSYEQYF
.	.	13	TRBV6-5	TRBJ1-4	TGTGCCACCCGATTCGTCGGGGGTGAAAAACTGTTTTTT	CATRFVGGEKLFF
TRBD1	.	17	TRBV4-1	TRBJ2-4	TGCGCCAGCAGCGCGCGCCCAGGGGGAGCTGCCAAAAACATTCAGTACTTC	CASSARPGGAAKNIQYF
.	.	16	TRBV7-6	TRBJ2-2	TGTGCCAGCAGCTTAGCGGCCGGGAGTTACCCCGGGGAGCTGTTTTTT	CASSLAAGSYPGELFF
TRBD2	once	18	TRBV4-2	TRBJ2-2	TGTGCCAGCAGCCAAAGACTAGCGGGAGGGCCGAACACCGGGGAGCTGTTTTTT	CASSQRLAGGPNTGELFF
.	.	14	TRBV10-1	TRBJ2-3	TGCGCCAGCAGTGAGTCGCTCCGGGGAGATACGCAGTATTTT	CASSESLRGDTQYF
.	.	15	TRBV3-1/TRBV3-2	TRBJ2-7	TGTGCCAGCAGCCAAGTTGGTGGCAGTACCTACGAGCAGTACTTC	CASSQVGGSTYEQYF
TRBD1	.	16	TRBV9	TRBJ2-2	TGTGCCAGCAGCCCTCGACAGGGGTCCTACACCGGGGAGCTGTTTTTT	CASSPRQGSYTGELFF
.	.	15	TRBV4-1	TRBJ2-5	TGCGCCAGCAGCCAAGTGGGGGCGGCCCAAGAGACCCAGTACTTC	CASSQVGAAQETQYF
.	once	13	TRBV18	TRBJ2-7	TGTGCCAGCTCACCTACAGGGAACGGCGAGCAGTACTTC	CASSPTGNGEQYF
.	once	14	TRBV5-1	TRBJ1-1	TGCGCCAGCAGCCTAACTACAGGGTGGGCTGAAGCTTTCTTT	CASSLTTGWAEAFF
TRBD2	.	17	TRBV19	TRBJ2-3	TGTGCCAGTAGTATCCCCGGGGGGGCTGGGGGCACAGATACGCAGTATTTT	CASSIPGGAGGTDTQYF
TRBD1	few	14	TRBV10-3	TRBJ1-1	TGTGCCACGGACAGGGGGCAGTACGACCCTGAAGCTTTCTTT	CATDRGQYDPEAFF
.	once	16	TRBV7-3	TRBJ1-3	TGTGCCAGCAGCTTAACGGGCCAGGGGTCTGGAAACACCATATATTTT	CASSLTGQGSGNTIYF